A single sample gave rise to the 8 T cell receptor beta chains below, sequenced in a study of control samples from healthy donors and cancer patients. Only in-frame clones appear in the TCRdb table, and some are missing; sequencing was by immunoSEQ multiplex PCR. The table lists some 220,000 clones, around 94% of them singletons. The specimen sequenced was blood. These receptors came from a man between 45 and 60 years old in good health.

The chain joins TRBV4-2 to TRBJ2-7; 9 bases agree with TRBD1. Germline values: CDR1 LGHNA, CDR2 YNFKEQ. V dropped 3 bases and J dropped 3; count of bases not matched to a gene: 9. This CDR3 contains 16 residues. CDR3 DNA: TGTGCCAGCAGCCAGGGGGTGTCGGGACAGGGCTACGAGCAGTACTTC. Translating it yields CASSQGVSGQGYEQYF.

This chain joins TRBV7-2 and TRBJ2-1; tentatively, D is TRBD1 (6 bases). CDR1 is SGHTA and CDR2 is FQGNSA in the germline V gene. Trimming pared 1 base from V and 3 bases from J, leaving 13 bases between. The CDR3 is 16 residues long. The DNA of the CDR3 is TGTGCCAGCAGCTTAGGGGGACACCGCCTCTACAATGAGCAGTTCTTC. Translating it yields CASSLGGHRLYNEQFF. Supplemented by reference TRBV7-2 and TRBJ2-1, the full variable domain reads GAGVSQSPSNKVTEKGKDVELRCDPISGHTALYWYRQSLGQGLEFLIYFQGNSAPDKSGLPSDRFSAERTGGSVSTLTIQRTQQEDSAVYLCASSLGGHRLYNEQFFGPGTRLTVL.

The chain has TRBV4-1 and TRBJ2-2, with 11 bases identical to TRBD2. The CDR3 loop spans 17 amino acids. Looked up from germline, CDR1 is MGHRA and CDR2 is YSYEKL. With V trimmed by 4 bases and J by 4 bases, 8 bases remained unmatched. The CDR3 region is CASSLLAGGRSTGELFF. For the CDR3, the DNA is TGCGCCAGCAGCCTTTTAGCGGGGGGGCGAAGCACCGGGGAGCTGTTTTTT.

The chain recombines TRBV18 with TRBJ2-3; possible D gene TRBD2, 7 bases. Looked up from germline, CDR1 is KGHSH and CDR2 is LQKENI. CDR3 size: 14 residues. V lost 6 bases and J lost 5, with 15 bases in between. CDR3 sequence reads: CASSSTGGKDTQYF. CDR3 nucleotides: TGTGCCAGCTCTTCCACGGGGGGCAAAGATACGCAGTATTTT.

This chain joins TRBV5-1 and TRBJ1-1; 7 nucleotides match TRBD1. Germline V gene sequence: CDR1 SGHRS, CDR2 YFSETQ. V was clipped by 0 bases and J by 4 bases; unmatched bases: 6. CDR3 length: 15 amino acids. CDR3 loop: CASSLGGGDRTEAFF. The CDR3 nucleotides are TGCGCCAGCAGCTTGGGAGGGGGCGATCGCACTGAAGCTTTCTTT. Combining the CDR3 with reference TRBV5-1 and TRBJ1-1 gives the whole variable domain KAGVTQTPRYLIKTRGQQVTLSCSPISGHRSVSWYQQTPGQGLQFLFEYFSETQRNKGNFPGRFSGRQFSNSRSEMNVSTLELGDSALYLCASSLGGGDRTEAFFGQGTRLTVV.

This rearrangement joins TRBV7-3 to TRBJ2-2, with 7 bases identical to TRBD1. V dropped 4 bases and J dropped 1; count of bases not matched to a gene: 6. CDR1 and CDR2 from the germline V gene are SGHTA and FQGTGA. CDR3 size: 16 residues. The CDR3 loop reads CASSYSGTVNTGELFF. The CDR3 DNA is TGTGCCAGCAGCTACTCCGGGACAGTGAACACCGGGGAGCTGTTTTTT.

This clone was seen a single time. Sequence at one end of the junction differs from germline and may be a read error. The chain links TRBV24-1 to TRBJ2-1; D is unresolved. The germline gives CDR1 KGHDR, CDR2 SFDVKD. CDR3 length: 12 residues. DNA of the CDR3: TGTGCCACCAGGAACGAAGTATCCCCCATGCTCTTC. Its translation: CATRNEVSPMLF.

The gene calls are TRBV3-1 (or the pseudogene TRBV3-2) and TRBJ1-2; 7 nucleotides align to TRBD1. This CDR3 comprises 16 residues. Germline V lookup: CDR1 LGHDT, CDR2 YNNKEL (reference sequence). After removal of 4 bases from V and 2 bases from J, the junction contained 10 bases not matched to a gene. CDR3 loop: CASSRGVGGANYGYTF. The CDR3 coding sequence is TGTGCCAGCAGCCGCGGGGTAGGGGGCGCGAACTATGGCTACACCTTC.